This TCR beta chain was sequenced during a study of patients and donors after allogeneic stem cell transplantation. CDR1 and CDR2 from the germline V gene are KGHSH and LQKENI. The CDR3 sequence is 14 residues long. Trimming took 5 bases from V and 5 from J; bases not matched to a gene: 8. TCRdb re-derived calls from the RT-PCR reads in MiXCR, one entry per CDR3 protein. The sample consists of some 960,000 distinct CDR3 sequences, under 20% of them appearing once. This sequence joins TRBV18 and TRBJ2-7; 8 nucleotides agree with TRBD1. This receptor was obtained from a human donor who was either an allogeneic HSCT recipient or a stem cell or donor lymphocyte infusion donor (not recorded which). It is not recorded whose cells these are; they may come from a transplant donor. Sequencing used blood, either unsorted or a sorted T cell fraction (not recorded which). DNA of the CDR3: TGTGCCAGCTCATTGGACAGGGCAACCCACGAGCAGTACTTC. Encoded protein: CASSLDRATHEQYF.